Listed below are T cell receptor beta chains from one sample, sequenced in a study of shared clonotypes between healthy human individuals. Libraries were prepared by immunoSEQ multiplex PCR; TCRdb keeps only in-frame clonotypes and omits some of them. The sample records around 330,000 clones, about 74% being singletons. Sequenced input: memory CD4+ T cells sorted from blood. The receptor source for this set is a man aged 25-45 years in good health. CDR3s include the opening cysteine and the closing phenylalanine or tryptophan. A D gene is named only where the DNA matches it firmly. Clone size is not always given. Where it is, it says once, few, many or a class for expanded clones.

abundance	j_gene	d_gene	v_gene	CDR3aa	CDR3nt
many	TRBJ2-7	NA	TRBV28	CASSLTSSEQYF	TGTGCCAGCAGTCTTACCTCGTCCGAGCAGTACTTC
NA	TRBJ2-5	NA	TRBV10-3	CAISEDGRGETQYF	TGTGCCATCAGTGAGGACGGACGCGGGGAGACCCAGTACTTC
NA	TRBJ2-3	NA	TRBV4-3	CASSQGVRVDTQYF	TGCGCCAGCAGCCAAGGAGTTAGGGTTGATACGCAGTATTTT
many	TRBJ1-1	NA	TRBV6-5	CASSPPGDNTEAFF	TGTGCCAGTAGTCCCCCGGGAGATAACACTGAAGCTTTCTTT
NA	TRBJ1-1	TRBD1	TRBV5-4	CASSRPGGGTEAFF	TGTGCCAGCAGCCGACCAGGGGGAGGCACTGAAGCTTTCTTT
NA	TRBJ1-5	NA	TRBV19	CASSIPRGVLSNQPQHF	TGTGCCAGTAGTATTCCCCGGGGGGTTTTAAGCAATCAGCCCCAGCATTTT
NA	TRBJ2-1	NA	TRBV30	CAWSGSSYNEQFF	TGTGCCTGGAGCGGTAGCTCCTACAATGAGCAGTTCTTC
NA	TRBJ2-1	TRBD1	TRBV30	CAWTPHRGNEQFF	TGTGCCTGGACCCCCCACAGGGGAAATGAGCAGTTCTTC
few	TRBJ2-1	TRBD1	TRBV11-2	CASSYRDRGINEQFF	TGTGCCAGCAGCTACCGGGACAGGGGGATCAATGAGCAGTTCTTC
NA	TRBJ2-2	NA	TRBV5-1	CASSLSQPTGELFF	TGCGCCAGCAGCTTGTCCCAGCCCACCGGGGAGCTGTTTTTT
NA	TRBJ2-3	TRBD2	TRBV18	CASSPSGGSTDTQYF	TGTGCCAGCTCACCAAGCGGGGGGAGCACAGATACGCAGTATTTT
NA	TRBJ2-7	TRBD2	TRBV10-3	CAISDSAGVGPYEQYF	TGTGCCATCAGTGATTCGGCGGGAGTGGGGCCGTACGAGCAGTACTTC
NA	TRBJ2-1	NA	TRBV9	CASSVARGSYNEQFF	TGTGCCAGCAGCGTAGCTCGGGGCTCCTACAATGAGCAGTTCTTC
many	TRBJ2-5	NA	TRBV27	CASSLRLTAETQYF	TGTGCCAGCAGTCTCAGACTGACCGCGGAGACCCAGTACTTC
once	TRBJ2-1	NA	TRBV10-3	CAIRDRDEQFF	TGTGCCATCAGAGACAGAGATGAGCAGTTCTTC
NA	TRBJ2-1	TRBD2	TRBV4-1	CASSQEGLAGNNEQFF	TGCGCCAGCAGCCAAGAGGGGCTAGCGGGAAACAATGAGCAGTTCTTC
NA	TRBJ2-1	TRBD2	TRBV10-1	CASSSIAGPSRHEQFF	TGCGCCAGCAGTTCGATAGCGGGACCCTCCCGACACGAGCAGTTCTTC
NA	TRBJ2-7	NA	TRBV6-1	CASSDHFQTYEQYF	TGTGCCAGCAGTGATCATTTCCAGACCTACGAGCAGTACTTC
few	TRBJ2-7	NA	TRBV6-1	CASSDRDGLYEQYF	TGTGCCAGCAGTGACCGGGACGGACTCTACGAGCAGTACTTC
NA	TRBJ2-7	TRBD2	TRBV5-1	CASSLGTSGRYEQYF	TGCGCCAGCAGCCTCGGGACTAGCGGTCGCTACGAGCAGTACTTC
NA	TRBJ2-1	TRBD2	TRBV4-3	CASSQDLAGVVGRNEQFF	TGCGCCAGCAGCCAAGATCTAGCGGGAGTCGTAGGCCGCAATGAGCAGTTCTTC
NA	TRBJ2-2	TRBD1	TRBV5-1	CASSGQADTGELFF	TGCGCCAGCTCAGGACAGGCGGACACCGGGGAGCTGTTTTTT
NA	TRBJ2-7	NA	TRBV5-4	CASRLGGPYEQYF	TGTGCCAGCAGATTGGGGGGCCCCTACGAGCAGTACTTC
few	TRBJ2-5	TRBD2	TRBV27	CASSTGLAGGQETQYF	TGTGCCAGCAGTACCGGACTAGCGGGAGGACAAGAGACCCAGTACTTC
NA	TRBJ2-3	TRBD2	TRBV5-4	CASSLGGTSSMYF	TGTGCCAGCAGCTTGGGGGGGACTAGCAGCATGTATTTT
NA	TRBJ2-7	NA	TRBV29-1	CSVASGQRYEQYF	TGCAGCGTCGCGTCGGGACAACGTTACGAGCAGTACTTC
NA	TRBJ2-1	NA	TRBV5-1	CASSVSTGSEVPYNEQFF	TGCGCCAGCAGCGTAAGCACCGGGTCCGAAGTGCCCTACAATGAGCAGTTCTTC
NA	TRBJ2-1	NA	TRBV7-9	CASSFVSLSEQFF	TGTGCCAGCAGCTTTGTCTCTCTGAGTGAGCAGTTCTTC
NA	TRBJ2-7	NA	TRBV7-2	CASSLPPSYEQYF	TGTGCCAGCAGCCTCCCTCCCTCCTACGAGCAGTACTTC
once	TRBJ2-2	NA	TRBV7-9	CASSLTAWAGELFF	TGTGCCAGCAGCTTAACGGCGTGGGCCGGGGAGCTGTTTTTT
NA	TRBJ2-3	NA	TRBV11-3	CASSLGGYGDTQYF	TGTGCCAGCAGCTTAGGAGGATATGGAGATACGCAGTATTTT
NA	TRBJ2-3	NA	TRBV19	CASSMGLWGTDTQYF	TGTGCCAGTAGTATGGGGTTGTGGGGCACAGATACGCAGTATTTT
NA	TRBJ1-2	TRBD1	TRBV11-2	CASSSQGLSDGYTF	TGTGCCAGCAGCTCACAGGGGTTGTCGGATGGCTACACCTTC
NA	TRBJ1-1	NA	TRBV6-6	CASSPYIGGSNTEAFF	TGTGCCAGCAGTCCTTACATCGGCGGCTCGAACACTGAAGCTTTCTTT
NA	TRBJ2-5	NA	TRBV28	CASSSPETQYF	TGTGCCAGCAGTTCACCAGAGACCCAGTACTTC
NA	TRBJ2-1	NA	TRBV7-9	CASSPASGTNEQFF	TGTGCCAGCAGCCCAGCGTCCGGAACCAATGAGCAGTTCTTC
NA	TRBJ2-2	TRBD1	TRBV27	CASSRVGGQAGELFF	TGTGCCAGCAGCCGGGTAGGGGGCCAGGCCGGGGAGCTGTTTTTT
NA	TRBJ2-5	NA	TRBV14	CASSPQGVTQYF	TGTGCCAGCAGCCCGCAGGGAGTGACCCAGTACTTC
NA	TRBJ1-5	NA	TRBV27	CASSWRSNQPQHF	TGTGCCAGCAGTTGGCGAAGCAATCAGCCCCAGCATTTT
NA	TRBJ2-3	TRBD1	TRBV6-5	CASRDRRSTDTQYF	TGTGCCAGCCGGGACAGACGCTCAACAGATACGCAGTATTTT
NA	TRBJ2-1	TRBD1	TRBV14	CASSQPWTGTMDEQFF	TGTGCCAGCAGCCAACCCTGGACAGGCACGATGGATGAGCAGTTCTTC
NA	TRBJ2-7	TRBD2	TRBV15	CATSRTPTSGIGEQYF	TGTGCCACCAGCAGAACCCCAACTAGCGGTATTGGCGAGCAGTACTTC
many	TRBJ2-1	TRBD2	TRBV29-1	CSVASGRANEQFF	TGCAGCGTTGCTAGCGGGAGGGCCAATGAGCAGTTCTTC
NA	TRBJ2-5	NA	TRBV4-1	CASSSLRTGLQETQYF	TGCGCCAGCAGCTCCCTCCGGACTGGGTTACAAGAGACCCAGTACTTC
NA	TRBJ2-3	TRBD2	TRBV5-1	CASSLGLASSTDTQYF	TGCGCCAGCAGCTTGGGACTAGCGTCTAGCACAGATACGCAGTATTTT
once	TRBJ2-1	NA	TRBV7-9	CASNLLSSAGHEQFF	TGTGCCAGCAACTTATTATCCAGTGCGGGCCATGAGCAGTTCTTC
once	TRBJ1-2	NA	TRBV2	CASSVEVYGYTF	TGTGCCAGCAGTGTCGAGGTCTATGGCTACACCTTC
few	TRBJ2-2	TRBD2	TRBV27	CASRGLAVRLNTGELFF	TGTGCCAGCAGGGGACTAGCGGTACGCCTGAACACCGGGGAGCTGTTTTTT
NA	TRBJ2-7	TRBD2	TRBV9	CASSPGTSGYEQYF	TGTGCCAGCAGCCCTGGGACTAGCGGCTACGAGCAGTACTTC
NA	TRBJ2-7	TRBD2	TRBV6-4	CASKRDEPYEQYF	TGTGCCAGCAAGCGGGACGAACCCTACGAGCAGTACTTC
NA	TRBJ2-2	NA	TRBV4-3	CASSPRERNTGELFF	TGCGCCAGCAGCCCCAGGGAAAGGAACACCGGGGAGCTGTTTTTT
NA	TRBJ2-5	NA	TRBV10-3	CAITPGQPQETQYF	TGTGCCATCACTCCCGGACAGCCCCAAGAGACCCAGTACTTC
NA	TRBJ2-3	TRBD2	TRBV27	CACGRAGADTQYF	TGTGCCTGCGGGAGAGCAGGCGCAGATACGCAGTATTTT
NA	TRBJ2-2	NA	TRBV19	CASSGQAISGELFF	TGTGCCAGTAGTGGCCAGGCGATTTCCGGGGAGCTGTTTTTT
NA	TRBJ1-2	TRBD1	TRBV19	CASSVHRGRANYGYTF	TGTGCCAGTAGTGTTCACAGGGGCCGAGCCAACTATGGCTACACCTTC
many	TRBJ2-7	NA	TRBV5-1	CASSLAREYEQYF	TGCGCCAGCAGCTTGGCTAGGGAATACGAGCAGTACTTC
NA	TRBJ1-5	NA	TRBV6-1	CASSESWGRNQPQHF	TGTGCCAGCAGTGAGTCTTGGGGGAGGAATCAGCCCCAGCATTTT
NA	TRBJ1-3	NA	TRBV4-1	CASSQAVGNRSPHTIYF	TGCGCCAGCAGCCAAGCCGTGGGCAATCGTTCCCCACACACCATATATTTT
few	TRBJ2-1	NA	TRBV9	CASSVGRAGINEQFF	TGTGCCAGCAGCGTTGGTCGAGCAGGGATCAATGAGCAGTTCTTC